This T cell receptor (beta chain) was identified in a study of cytomegalovirus exposure and HLA in healthy donors. Study context: There were 88 million or so unique TCRs (from HLA-typed donors) in an early data release.

In the PCR, 60 Vbeta and 13 Jbeta primers were used. Only in-frame clones appear in the TCRdb table, and some are missing; sequencing was by immunoSEQ multiplex PCR. Here the sample spans around 110,000 clones, roughly 70% being singletons. With respect to this clone: Its target is not known.

Study findings and constraints: Productive rates of about 87% or about 30% were seen for most TCR beta V segments in an earlier analysis. In a later analysis, the majority of CMV-associated beta chains seemingly showed HLA restriction. The authors considered a cluster of highly shared sequence variants likely to be a sequencing artifact.

The TCR sequence derives from a man aged 25 to 40 in good health and CMV-seropositive. Specimen: PBMCs.

The CDR3 DNA is TGTGCCAGCAGCGTAGCGCTAGGAACTAATGAAAAACTGTTTTTT. This gives the protein CASSVALGTNEKLFF. The chain links TRBV9 to TRBJ1-4; D gene unclear. The CDR3 consists of 15 residues. CDR1 SGDLS and CDR2 YYNGEE come from the germline V gene. V was pared by 0 bases and J by 1 base, with 7 bases between.